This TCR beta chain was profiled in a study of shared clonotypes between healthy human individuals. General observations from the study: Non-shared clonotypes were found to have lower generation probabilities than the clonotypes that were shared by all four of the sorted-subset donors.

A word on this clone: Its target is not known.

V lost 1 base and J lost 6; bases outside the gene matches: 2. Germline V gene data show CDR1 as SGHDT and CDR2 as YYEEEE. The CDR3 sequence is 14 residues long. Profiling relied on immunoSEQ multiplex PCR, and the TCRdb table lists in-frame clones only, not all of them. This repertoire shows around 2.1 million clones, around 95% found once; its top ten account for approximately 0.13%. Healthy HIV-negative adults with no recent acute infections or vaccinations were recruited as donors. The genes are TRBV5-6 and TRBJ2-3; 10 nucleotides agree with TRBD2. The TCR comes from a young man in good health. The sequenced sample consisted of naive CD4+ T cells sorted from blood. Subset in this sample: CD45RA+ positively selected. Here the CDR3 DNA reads TGTGCCAGCAGCTTGTCTAGCGGGAGCGATACGCAGTATTTT. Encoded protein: CASSLSSGSDTQYF.